Each of the 24 T cell receptor beta chains below was sequenced from the same sample in a study of shared clonotypes between healthy human individuals. Here immunoSEQ multiplex PCR was the method, and the copy in TCRdb shows in-frame clones only, minus some. This table has roughly 2,500,000 clones, more than 85% appearing once. Input material: naive CD4+ T cells from PBMCs. Subset indicated: CD45RA+ positively selected. The receptors were gathered from a man between 18 and 29 years old in good health. Some clones in this sample may be carry-over from other donors' samples.

The chain couples TRBV7-3 to TRBJ1-5; D gene ambiguous. The CDR3 spans 13 residues. Trimming removed 2 bases from V and 4 bases from J, with 6 bases in between. Germline CDR1 SGHTA, CDR2 FQGTGA. Here the CDR3 reads CASSLSRNQPQHF. The CDR3 nucleotides are TGTGCCAGCAGCTTATCCAGGAATCAGCCCCAGCATTTT.

The chain recombines TRBV7-9 with TRBJ2-3; no reliable D call. The germline V gene has CDR1 SEHNR and CDR2 FQNEAQ (reference sequence). V lost 3 bases and J lost 0, with 7 bases in between. CDR3 length equals 14 residues. CDR3 DNA sequence: TGTGCCAGCAGCTTGTTTACTAGCACAGATACGCAGTATTTT. This gives the protein CASSLFTSTDTQYF.

The J gene is TRBJ2-6, the V gene TRBV9; D possibly corresponds to TRBD1 (6 bases). The CDR3 extends over 17 amino acids. Trimming cost V 2 bases and J 0 bases, with 12 bases left between them. Germline loops: CDR1 SGDLS, CDR2 YYNGEE. The CDR3 coding sequence is TGTGCCAGCAGCGTTGGAGGACAGCTCTCTGGGGCCAACGTCCTGACTTTC. Encoded protein: CASSVGGQLSGANVLTF.

The chain combines TRBV9 with TRBJ2-7; possible D gene TRBD1, 6 bases. The V end was cut by 7 bases, the J end by 2 bases, with 19 bases between. The V gene's germline CDR1 is SGDLS and CDR2 YYNGEE. There are 15 residues in the CDR3. CDR3 DNA sequence: TGTGCCAGCTTTCCGCTTGAGGACAGAGCCTACGAGCAGTACTTC. Amino acid sequence: CASFPLEDRAYEQYF.

Note on this clone: This CDR3 is also generated by other DNA sequences in the sample. The chain recombines TRBV7-2 with TRBJ1-5, with a possible D match to TRBD1 (6 bases). The CDR3 consists of 13 residues. Between the trimmed V and J ends, which lost 3 bases and 4 bases, there was a span of 7 bases. Germline V gene lookup returns CDR1 SGHTA and CDR2 FQGNSA. The CDR3 nucleotides are TGTGCCAGCAGCTTGGACAGAAATCAGCCCCAGCATTTT. Its protein is CASSLDRNQPQHF. Together with reference TRBV7-2 and TRBJ1-5, the CDR3 gives the full variable domain: GAGVSQSPSNKVTEKGKDVELRCDPISGHTALYWYRQSLGQGLEFLIYFQGNSAPDKSGLPSDRFSAERTGGSVSTLTIQRTQQEDSAVYLCASSLDRNQPQHFGDGTRLSIL.

J is TRBJ2-1 and V is TRBV7-9, with TRBD2 identical over 11 bases. The CDR3 consists of 15 residues. The V segment lost 2 bases and the J segment 8 bases; nucleotides outside the gene matches: 5. Germline V gene data show CDR1 as SEHNR and CDR2 as FQNEAQ (reference sequence). This CDR3 reads CASSLRLAGGYEQFF. DNA for the CDR3: TGTGCCAGCAGCTTACGTCTAGCGGGAGGTTATGAGCAGTTCTTC.

V usage is TRBV18 and J usage is TRBJ2-3, with 9 bases fitting TRBD1. Unmatched junction bases numbered 6, after V lost 1 base and J lost 4 bases. The CDR3 contains 16 residues. Germline CDR1 KGHSH, CDR2 LQKENI. The CDR3 region is CASSPRWTGEADTQYF. Here the CDR3 DNA reads TGTGCCAGCTCACCACGGTGGACAGGGGAGGCAGATACGCAGTATTTT. Variable domain in full (rest from reference TRBV18 and TRBJ2-3): NAGVMQNPRHLVRRRGQEARLRCSPMKGHSHVYWYRQLPEEGLKFMVYLQKENIIDESGMPKERFSAEFPKEGPSILRIQQVVRGDSAAYFCASSPRWTGEADTQYFGPGTRLTVL.

The V gene is TRBV6-1, the J gene TRBJ2-7; possibly TRBD2 for D (6 bases). The CDR3 covers 11 residues. Germline assignment: CDR1 MNHNS and CDR2 SASEGT. This CDR3 is CASSEGRDQEV. DNA of the CDR3: TGTGCCAGCAGTGAAGGGAGGGATCAGGAGGTC.

The chain uses TRBV7-3 and TRBJ2-2, with a possible D match to TRBD1 (5 bases). This CDR3 contains 17 residues. Looked up from germline, CDR1 is SGHTA and CDR2 is FQGTGA. V was pared by 2 bases and J by 6 bases, with 19 bases between. The CDR3: CASSLERMGPDAGELFF. The CDR3 coding sequence is TGTGCCAGCAGCTTAGAACGGATGGGGCCTGACGCCGGGGAGCTGTTTTTT.

This clone was picked up a small number of times. The chain joins TRBV11-2 to TRBJ2-1, with D tentatively TRBD2 (6 bases). Germline CDR1 and CDR2: SGHAT and FQNNGV. The V gene lost 11 bases and the J gene lost 9 bases, with 14 bases spanning the gap. The CDR3 length is 11 residues. For the CDR3, the DNA is TGTGCCGGTTCCGCGGAGGGTGAGCAGTTCTTC. It codes for CAGSAEGEQFF.

V gene TRBV29-1 combines with J gene TRBJ2-3; 9 bases line up with TRBD1. The CDR3 is 15 residues long. The V segment lost 4 bases and the J segment 1 base; nucleotides outside the gene matches: 6. CDR1 and CDR2 (germline): SQVTM, ANQGSEA. DNA of the CDR3: TGCAGCGTTGCTCTAGGGACAGGGCGCACAGATACGCAGTATTTT. Translating it yields CSVALGTGRTDTQYF.

The chain links TRBV18 to TRBJ2-7; 7 nucleotides align to TRBD1. The trim removed 4 bases at V and 6 bases at J, leaving 9 bases unmatched. Germline V CDR1 and CDR2: KGHSH, LQKENI. The CDR3 has 14 residues. The CDR3: CASSRGQDRFEQYF. CDR3 in DNA: TGTGCCAGCTCACGTGGACAGGATCGTTTCGAGCAGTACTTC.

The chain combines TRBV28 with TRBJ2-7; 7 bases align to TRBD2. Germline trimming cut 10 bases from V and 4 bases from J; bases unmatched to any gene: 7. The CDR3 consists of 12 residues. CDR1 and CDR2 (germline): MDHEN, SYDVKM. The chain's CDR3 is CATREGGYEQYF. The CDR3 DNA sequence: TGTGCCACAAGGGAGGGAGGGTACGAGCAGTACTTC.

The rearrangement uses TRBV18 and TRBJ1-1; D is perhaps TRBD1 (6 bases). V was shortened by 6 bases and J by 5 bases, with 25 bases between the two germline ends. CDR1 KGHSH and CDR2 LQKENI come from the germline V gene. This CDR3 has 17 residues. Here the CDR3 DNA reads TGTGCCAGCTCCCCCGTCCGGGGCAGGGGACTTACAACTGAAGCTTTCTTT. Translated, it gives CASSPVRGRGLTTEAFF.

The chain recombines TRBV28 with TRBJ2-2; D gene uncertain. Trimming took 4 bases from V and 5 from J, leaving 5 bases between them. CDR1 is MDHEN and CDR2 is SYDVKM in the germline V gene. The CDR3 is made up of 12 amino acids. CDR3 nucleotide sequence: TGTGCCAGCAGTTACGGGACCGGGGAGCTGTTTTTT. Residues: CASSYGTGELFF.

The chain has TRBV7-9 and TRBJ1-3, with D maybe TRBD1 (6 bases). Germline loops: CDR1 SEHNR, CDR2 FQNEAQ (reference sequence). This CDR3 region has 15 residues. Trimming left V 0 bases short and J 4 bases short, with 10 bases between. The CDR3 DNA follows: TGTGCCAGCAGCTTAGCGTGGACAGAGGGAAACACCATATATTTT. Translating gives CASSLAWTEGNTIYF.

The chain couples TRBV30 to TRBJ2-5; 7 nucleotides line up with TRBD1. Gene TRBJ2-7 matches the end of the DNA better, so the J call may be wrong. CDR1 is GTSNPN, CDR2 SVGIG, per germline (reference sequence). CDR3 length: 15 amino acids. The CDR3 sequence is CAWSLQRQGPYEQYF. The CDR3 DNA follows: TGTGCCTGGAGTCTGCAAAGACAGGGTCCCTACGAGCAGTACTTC.

As concerns this clone: Distinct nucleotide sequences in the sample also encode this CDR3. The genes are TRBV29-1 and TRBJ2-3; unclear D gene. Germline V gene data show CDR1 as SQVTM and CDR2 as ANQGSEA. Trimming removed 2 bases at V and 3 bases at J, with 6 bases between. The CDR3 covers 12 residues. The CDR3 protein is CSVESGTDTQYF. The CDR3 DNA reads TGCAGCGTTGAATCCGGAACAGATACGCAGTATTTT.

The chain uses TRBV28 and TRBJ1-5; the D gene is possibly TRBD1 (6 bases). Trimming shortened V by 3 bases and J by 3 bases, and 18 bases separated the two germline ends. Germline V gives CDR1 MDHEN, CDR2 SYDVKM. The CDR3 contains 17 residues. The CDR3 is CASSFGQGIPYNQPQHF. The CDR3 nucleotides read TGTGCCAGCAGTTTTGGTCAGGGGATTCCTTACAATCAGCCCCAGCATTTT. Filled out from reference TRBV28 and TRBJ1-5, the complete variable domain reads DVKVTQSSRYLVKRTGEKVFLECVQDMDHENMFWYRQDPGLGLRLIYFSYDVKMKEKGDIPEGYSVSREKKERFSLILESASTNQTSMYLCASSFGQGIPYNQPQHFGDGTRLSIL.

The V and J genes are TRBV19 and TRBJ2-5, with TRBD1 identical over 10 bases. Losses at the gene ends were 4 bases for V and 5 bases for J; bases not matched to a gene: 13. Looked up from germline, CDR1 is LNHDA and CDR2 is SQIVND (reference sequence). CDR3 length: 17 amino acids. CDR3 sequence reads: CASSSPPGTGASETQYF. The CDR3 region has the DNA TGTGCCAGTAGTAGTCCCCCGGGGACAGGGGCATCGGAGACCCAGTACTTC.

The V and J genes are TRBV9 and TRBJ2-5; D possibly matches TRBD1 or TRBD2 (5 bases each). The V and J ends lost 4 bases and 4 bases respectively, with 23 bases between them. CDR1 and CDR2 (germline): SGDLS, YYNGEE. CDR3 length equals 17 residues. The CDR3, as DNA: TGTGCCAGCAGCCCGAGGGGCAGCGACGGGCGCCCAGAGACCCAGTACTTC. Encoded protein: CASSPRGSDGRPETQYF.

The sample holds a few counts of this clone. Here the CDR3 reads CASSPGTDEAFF. CDR3 nucleotides: TGTGCCAGCTCTCCCGGGACAGACGAAGCTTTCTTT. V is TRBV18 and J is TRBJ1-1; 7 nucleotides align to TRBD1. CDR1 and CDR2 (germline): KGHSH, LQKENI. There are 12 residues in the CDR3. V trimming: 6 bases; J trimming: 8 bases; junction bases outside the gene matches: 6.

V and J are TRBV10-3 and TRBJ2-7; no reliable D call. Germline CDR1 and CDR2: ENHRY and SYGVKD. The V and J ends lost 6 bases and 5 bases respectively, with 11 bases between them. The CDR3 contains 12 residues. CDR3 residues: CAIRPTWDEQYF. The CDR3 DNA reads TGTGCCATCAGGCCTACCTGGGACGAGCAGTACTTC.

The rearrangement joins TRBV29-1 to TRBJ2-5, with D maybe TRBD2 (7 bases). Germline V gene lookup returns CDR1 SQVTM and CDR2 ANQGSEA. V was cut by 5 bases and J by 7 bases, with 17 bases left in between. CDR3 length equals 13 residues. The CDR3: CSVQGRWEGTQYF. The CDR3 DNA is TGCAGCGTTCAGGGGCGGTGGGAGGGGACCCAGTACTTC.